This T cell receptor beta chain was captured by sequencing in a study of T-cell memory formation after mild COVID-19. Study overall: The two donors had largely donor-specific TCR clusters.

On this clonotype: Its antigen is undetermined.

TCRdb re-called the 5' RACE reads with MiXCR, one entry per CDR3 protein. The data contain roughly 340,000 distinct CDR3 sequences, around a sixth of them singletons. Study-wide points: Chiefly within CM and EM were the contracting CD4+ clones; CD8+ ones were within EMRA. Pre-infection memory already had some responding clones, implying cross-reactive memory joined.

Sequencing was done on a sample of PBMCs or a T cell subset sorted from them (not recorded which). The clonotype originates from a man between 18 and 35 years old who had mild COVID-19 (a few samples of this study predate the infection). Cell type and time point are not known.

The chain's CDR3 is CASSSQAPNTEAFF. Written as DNA, the CDR3 is TGTGCCAGCAGCTCACAGGCACCCAACACTGAAGCTTTCTTT. V gene TRBV7-9 combines with J gene TRBJ1-1, with D perhaps matching TRBD1 (5 bases). The CDR3 sequence is 14 residues long. Germline V gives CDR1 SEHNR, CDR2 FQNEAQ (reference sequence). V dropped 4 bases and J dropped 2 bases, with 11 bases sitting between them. Full variable domain (rest looked up from reference TRBV7-9 and TRBJ1-1): DTGVSQNPRHKITKRGQNVTFRCDPISEHNRLYWYRQTLGQGPEFLTYFQNEAQLEKSRLLSDRFSAERPKGSFSTLEIQRTEQGDSAMYLCASSSQAPNTEAFFGQGTRLTVV.